A single sample gave rise to the 17 T cell receptor beta chains below, sequenced in a study of CD8 T cells in Susac syndrome. cDNA came from roughly 0.5 to 1 ug RNA primed by random hexamers. TCRdb reprocessed the immunoSEQ multiplex PCR reads with MiXCR, giving one entry per CDR3 protein. The data show 120,000 or so distinct CDR3 sequences, about 95% seen once. Sequencing input: CD4+ T cells from PBMCs. The receptors derive from a human donor in good health.

This chain links TRBV30 with TRBJ2-3, with D possibly being TRBD2 (6 bases). V lost 0 bases and J 1 base, leaving 11 bases between the germline ends. Per the germline V gene, CDR1 is GTSNPN and CDR2 is SVGIG (reference sequence). The CDR3 has 15 residues. CDR3 DNA sequence: TGTGCCTGGAGTGTTGGGGTAGCGGGCACAGATACGCAGTATTTT. Translation: CAWSVGVAGTDTQYF.

The chain uses TRBV5-1 and TRBJ2-7; 9 bases match TRBD2. The germline V gene encodes CDR1 SGHRS and CDR2 YFSETQ. Unmatched junction bases numbered 3, after V lost 5 bases and J lost 3 bases. The CDR3 totals 13 residues. The CDR3 DNA follows: TGCGCCAGCAGACCTAGCGGGAACTACGAGCAGTACTTC. Translated, it gives CASRPSGNYEQYF.

This clonotype was seen a single time. The CDR3 DNA sequence: TGTGCCAGCTCACCAAGGCTGGGGGCTTTCTTT. The encoded protein is CASSPRLGAFF. The chain uses TRBV18 and TRBJ1-1, with D unclear. V gave up 2 bases and J gave up 11 bases, with 9 bases separating them. Germline V CDR1 and CDR2: KGHSH, LQKENI. This CDR3 contains 11 residues.

V gene TRBV28 combines with J gene TRBJ2-7; 9 bases match TRBD2. The length of the CDR3 is 12 residues. Germline CDR1 reads MDHEN; CDR2 reads SYDVKM. V lost 7 bases to trimming and J lost 12 bases; unmatched junction nucleotides: 10. In DNA form, the CDR3 reads TGTGCCAGCACCCTAGCGGGGCTTAATACGTACTTC. Translated, it gives CASTLAGLNTYF. Together with reference TRBV28 and TRBJ2-7, the CDR3 gives the full variable domain: DVKVTQSSRYLVKRTGEKVFLECVQDMDHENMFWYRQDPGLGLRLIYFSYDVKMKEKGDIPEGYSVSREKKERFSLILESASTNQTSMYLCASTLAGLNTYFGPGTRLTVT.

The J gene is TRBJ2-3, the V gene TRBV6-5; no reliable D call. This CDR3 region has 16 residues. Germline CDR1 MNHEY, CDR2 SVGAGI. Trimming stripped 4 bases from V and 0 bases from J, with 14 bases between. In DNA form, the CDR3 reads TGTGCCAGCAGTTCTGACTGGGCTAGGAGCACAGATACGCAGTATTTT. Translation gives CASSSDWARSTDTQYF.

This chain links TRBV29-1 with TRBJ2-1; TRBD2 aligns across 8 bases. The CDR3 length is 14 residues. V gave up 7 bases and J gave up 3 bases; unmatched junction bases: 8. Germline CDR1 and CDR2: SQVTM and ANQGSEA. Here the CDR3 DNA reads TGCAGCGGTAGCGGGACCCCGGTCTACAATGAGCAGTTCTTC. Translated: CSGSGTPVYNEQFF.

The genes are TRBV5-1 and TRBJ1-2; 7 nucleotides align to TRBD1. Germline V gene sequence: CDR1 SGHRS, CDR2 YFSETQ. This CDR3 comprises 13 residues. V shed 4 bases, J shed 7 bases, and the junction held 7 bases outside the gene matches. The CDR3 nucleotides read TGCGCCAGCAGCCTGAACAGGGGTCGTGGCTACACCTTC. It encodes CASSLNRGRGYTF.

The chain joins TRBV2 to TRBJ2-7, with TRBD1 as a possible D gene (6 bases). V lost 4 bases to trimming and J lost 2 bases, with 15 bases between them. Germline CDR1 is SNHLY and CDR2 is FYNNEI. The CDR3 is 15 amino acids. CDR3: CASSGDMGVTYEQYF. As DNA, the CDR3 is TGTGCCAGCAGTGGGGACATGGGGGTTACCTACGAGCAGTACTTC.

This clonotype has just one count. The chain has TRBV12-3 or TRBV12-4 and TRBJ2-5, with D uncertain. V gave up 6 bases and J gave up 5 bases, with 13 bases separating them. The CDR3 loop spans 13 amino acids. CDR3 amino acids: CASSLGARETQYF. The CDR3 DNA sequence: TGTGCCAGCAGCCTCGGAGCGAGGGAGACCCAGTACTTC.

This chain connects TRBV5-6 to TRBJ2-3, with 9 bases that match TRBD1. The CDR3 totals 12 residues. The V and J ends lost 4 bases and 8 bases, in that order; junction bases with no gene match: 2. Germline loops: CDR1 SGHDT, CDR2 YYEEEE. CDR3 nucleotides: TGTGCCAGCAGCGGGACAGGGACTACGCAGTATTTT. Its translation is CASSGTGTTQYF. Filled out from reference TRBV5-6 and TRBJ2-3, the complete variable domain reads DAGVTQSPTHLIKTRGQQVTLRCSPKSGHDTVSWYQQALGQGPQFIFQYYEEEERQRGNFPDRFSGHQFPNYSSELNVNALLLGDSALYLCASSGTGTTQYFGPGTRLTVL.

V and J are TRBV5-6 and TRBJ2-1, with TRBD1 matching 8 bases. Germline V gene lookup returns CDR1 SGHDT and CDR2 YYEEEE. V trimming: 4 bases; J trimming: 8 bases; junction bases outside the gene matches: 8. The CDR3 totals 14 residues. CDR3 sequence (DNA): TGTGCCAGCAGCCGGACAGGGAGCGGCGATGAGCAGTTCTTC. It specifies CASSRTGSGDEQFF.

The rearrangement links TRBV20-1 to TRBJ1-5, with 11 bases lining up with TRBD1. V shed 3 bases, J shed 1 base, and the junction held 5 bases outside the gene matches. Per germline, CDR1 DFQATT and CDR2 SNEGSKA (reference sequence). The CDR3 runs to 16 residues. The CDR3 reads CSARPGQGASNQPQHF. The CDR3 nucleotides are TGCAGTGCTAGGCCCGGACAGGGGGCCAGCAATCAGCCCCAGCATTTT.

The chain carries TRBV7-6 and TRBJ1-6, with D uncertain. With 6 bases removed from V and 10 bases from J, the gap between germline ends came to 19 bases. Germline values: CDR1 SGHVS, CDR2 FNYEAQ. The CDR3 length is 15 residues. The CDR3 loop is CASSSWARGESPLHF. DNA for the CDR3: TGTGCCAGCAGTTCATGGGCCCGGGGAGAATCACCCCTCCACTTT.

This clonotype was found a few times. The chain is built from TRBV3-1 and TRBJ2-7; D possibly corresponds to TRBD2 (5 bases). This CDR3 spans 14 amino acids. The germline V gene has CDR1 LGHDT and CDR2 YNNKEL (reference sequence). Trimming removed 4 bases at V and 0 bases at J, with 10 bases between. CDR3 nucleotides: TGTGCCAGCAGCCGACGGGATAGCTCCTACGAGCAGTACTTC. This codes for CASSRRDSSYEQYF.

The rearrangement joins TRBV7-9 to TRBJ2-5, with 15 bases fitting TRBD2. Germline trimming cut 5 bases from V and 5 bases from J; bases unmatched to any gene: 6. The CDR3 covers 16 residues. Germline V gene lookup returns CDR1 SEHNR and CDR2 FQNEAQ (reference sequence). The CDR3 is CASSRTSGRVWETQYF. CDR3 coding DNA: TGTGCCAGCAGCCGGACTAGCGGGAGGGTTTGGGAGACCCAGTACTTC.

This clonotype has only one observation. The chain carries TRBV20-1 and TRBJ2-5, with TRBD2 matching over 7 bases. CDR3 size: 15 residues. The V gene end was trimmed by 3 bases and the J gene end by 1 base; junction bases not matched to a gene: 8. CDR1 is DFQATT and CDR2 is SNEGSKA in the germline V gene (reference sequence). Here the CDR3 reads CSASRGSGSQETQYF. The CDR3, as DNA: TGCAGTGCTAGTCGGGGTAGCGGGTCCCAAGAGACCCAGTACTTC.

The V gene is TRBV28, the J gene TRBJ2-7; 10 bases fit TRBD1. Trimming took 4 bases from V and 4 from J; bases not matched to a gene: 4. The germline gives CDR1 MDHEN, CDR2 SYDVKM. The CDR3 totals 14 residues. The CDR3 region has the DNA TGTGCCAGCAGTTCCGGGACAGGGGTGTACGAGCAGTACTTC. It encodes CASSSGTGVYEQYF. The whole variable domain, filled in from reference TRBV28 and TRBJ2-7, reads DVKVTQSSRYLVKRTGEKVFLECVQDMDHENMFWYRQDPGLGLRLIYFSYDVKMKEKGDIPEGYSVSREKKERFSLILESASTNQTSMYLCASSSGTGVYEQYFGPGTRLTVT.